This section outlines one T cell receptor beta chain sequence together with its context. This clonotype has a handful of counts. Its antigen has not been determined. No base qualities exist here, and no much larger clone lies one base off it. This entry is derived from a study of blood T cells in healthy people across ages (dated by TCRdb to the mid-2010s). For the study in its entirety: In model experiments, roughly one uniquely barcoded TCR beta cDNA molecule per two T cells was captured by template switching. Age-related changes in TCR beta repertoire diversity were measured in the study by deep sequencing normalized with unique cDNA molecular identifiers. The donors were divided into four age groups: young (average approximately 17 years), middle-aged (almost 40), aged (62) and long-lived (about 90). To avoid experimental bias, donors of different ages were distributed randomly across sequencing lanes. Two additional independent replicas of 1 million unique cDNA reads from the same blood draw were analyzed for two donors (one aged 18 to 30 and one aged 80 or older). Here is what the overall study found, with its caveats: Compared with the aged group, the long-lived group had more naive CD4+ T cells, fewer expanded clones and increased TCR diversity, a pattern suggesting age selection. Observed TCR beta diversity correlated strongly with the percentage of naive T cells measured by flow cytometry. Observed TCR beta diversity per million T cells fell roughly linearly with age, and a significant reduction was already apparent by age around 39. Bulk unsorted PBMC profiling prevented conclusive comparison of naive and antigen-experienced compartments. The CMV infection status of donors was not known, potentially confounding age-related changes in expanded clonotypes. Estimates of total diversity from one million sequenced T cells were regarded as lower bounds and underestimates.

At the junction V is shortened by 1 base and J by 6 bases, with 16 bases in between. Including the terminal cysteine and phenylalanine, the CDR3 comprises 16 residues. Here the CDR3 DNA is all that survives: 48 bases in frame from base 1. From the germline V gene (reference sequence), CDR1 is SEHNR and CDR2 is FQNEAQ. The method behind the library was 5' RACE. The sequencing machine was an Illumina HiSeq 2500. A second PCR of about 6 to 11 cycles was run with a J-beta primer mix and a sample-barcoded 5' primer. A template-switch 5' adaptor carrying 12 random nucleotides introduced a unique molecular identifier onto each TCR beta cDNA molecule. Each sample yielded at least 3 million CDR3-containing paired-end reads. The Mint cDNA synthesis kit, primed by a TRBC-specific oligonucleotide, was used to synthesize first-strand cDNA from all RNA. Following uracil-DNA glycosylase treatment, a first 18-cycle PCR with universal primers M1SS and BC2_uni_R was performed on all cDNA. Per the original workflow: Normalization of each sample was performed by random selection of 1 million high-quality reads, each carrying a distinct molecular identifier. Instead of being binned into consensus sequences, reads with shared molecular identifiers were discarded. MiTCR, run with a Q25 quality threshold and the strictest error-elimination algorithm, handled CDR3 identification, clonotype clustering and error correction. A nonparametric unseen species model using Euler transformation provided a lower-bound estimate of total TCR beta diversity. TCRdb reprocessed the public reads (quality trimming at Q25 with fastp, clone calling with MiXCR) and kept in-frame beta chains. Each record represents a unique CDR3 protein, reported with the most common genes and DNA among its rows. The V and J calls and clone size come from TCRdb's table, not from the authors' own analysis. The sample table lists hundreds of thousands of distinct CDR3 sequences, around 43% of them with a count of one. Around 18% of the sample lies in the top ten.

The donors were under 40 Caucasian individuals from Russia, aged roughly 6 to 100 years, who were systemically healthy. Each donor gave around 9 milliliters of peripheral blood, collected into EDTA-treated Vacutainer tubes. PBMCs were isolated by Ficoll-Paque density-gradient centrifugation, with at least 7 million obtained per sample. Trizol reagent was used to extract total RNA from the PBMCs, yielding at least 6 micrograms per sample. For every donor, an aliquot of PBMCs went through flow cytometry to measure the percentages of naive CD45RAhigh/CD27high T cells. The V gene is TRBV7-9 and the J gene is TRBJ2-1; TRBD1 is a possible D gene, resting on 7 matching bases. The source material was blood. This TCR derives from a man between 60 and 70 years old in good health. The DNA sequence reads TGTGCCAGCAGCTTAGTCCCAGGGGGGACAACCAATGAGCAGTTCTTC. Translated, it reads CASSLVPGGTTNEQFF. The reference TRBV7-9 and TRBJ2-1 proteins fill in what lies around the CDR3, so the full variable domain reads DTGVSQNPRHKITKRGQNVTFRCDPISEHNRLYWYRQTLGQGPEFLTYFQNEAQLEKSRLLSDRFSAERPKGSFSTLEIQRTEQGDSAMYLCASSLVPGGTTNEQFFGPGTRLTVL.